This TCR beta chain came from a study of blood T cell repertoires in COVID-19. This clone was detected once. V gave up 5 bases and J gave up 4 bases; unmatched junction bases: 9. Germline assignment: CDR1 SEHNR and CDR2 FQNEAQ (reference sequence). The CDR3 runs to 16 residues. As handled by the study authors: Estimated nucleated cell counts came from reference gene primer amplification. Some clones are missing from TCRdb's copy, which holds only in-frame ones; the method was immunoSEQ multiplex PCR. Clonal size and the V and J genes are those of that table, whereas D and trimming came from the DNA. The data contain roughly 230,000 clones, 90% of them seen just once; the ten biggest clones take up roughly 2%.

The chain combines TRBV7-9 with TRBJ2-2, with 8 positions matching TRBD1. Input material: peripheral blood. This TCR came from a woman aged 60 to 75 with COVID-19, enrolled during active disease. The CDR3 DNA follows: TGTGCCAGCAGCCGATTAGACAGGGGAGGCACCGGGGAGCTGTTTTTT. Translating gives CASSRLDRGGTGELFF.